This TCR beta chain was captured by sequencing in a study of cytomegalovirus exposure and HLA in healthy donors. This CDR3 is 14 amino acids long. V lost 5 bases, J lost 9 bases, and 9 bases stayed unmatched. The germline V gene encodes CDR1 MNHNY and CDR2 SVGAGI (reference sequence). Likely unrecorded immune exposures existed in these nominally healthy donors. A multiplex PCR was run with 60 Vbeta primers and 13 Jbeta primers. Clones were sequenced by immunoSEQ multiplex PCR, and TCRdb holds only the in-frame ones, with some missing. Found here are over 85,000 clones, around 77% of them singletons; the top ten hold 8.5% to 10%.

This TCR was recovered from a male donor in good health and CMV-seropositive. The specimen sequenced was PBMCs. The chain carries TRBV6-6 and TRBJ2-1, with TRBD1 matching 8 bases. In nucleotides, the CDR3 is TGTGCCAGCAGTACCAGGGACAGGCCAGTTGAGCAGTTCTTC. Its translation: CASSTRDRPVEQFF.